This is a list of T cell receptor beta chains from one sample in a study of shared clonotypes between healthy human individuals. The protocol was immunoSEQ multiplex PCR, while the TCRdb copy is restricted to in-frame clones and leaves out a portion. Here the sample spans approximately 1.9 million clones, just under 95% being singletons. The specimen was naive CD8+ T cells from PBMCs. The source is a man aged 18 to 30 in good health. Some clones in this sample may be carry-over from other donors' samples. CDR3s include the opening cysteine and the closing phenylalanine or tryptophan. D genes are given only for firm matches. Rows may omit the clone size; those that give it use once, few, many or a size class.

TRBV19	TRBJ2-7	NA	NA	TGTGCCAGTAGTATCGGCAGGGGTCCCGGCGAGCAGTACTTC	CASSIGRGPGEQYF
TRBV9	TRBJ2-1	TRBD2	NA	TGTGCCAGCAGCGTAGGGGGCAGGACTAGCGGTTACAATGAGCAGTTCTTC	CASSVGGRTSGYNEQFF
TRBV14	TRBJ2-5	NA	NA	TGTGCCAGCAGCCAAGATGGGCGGCTAGTGGGCAAAGAGACCCAGTACTTC	CASSQDGRLVGKETQYF
TRBV15	TRBJ2-7	NA	once	TGTGCCACCAGCAGAGATGGAGGCGCAGGGTCCTACGAGCAGTACTTC	CATSRDGGAGSYEQYF
TRBV4-2	TRBJ2-6	NA	NA	TGTGCCAGCAGCCATGGAGGGAACGGGGCCAACGTCCTGACTTTC	CASSHGGNGANVLTF
TRBV29-1	TRBJ1-2	NA	NA	TGCAGCGTAATTGAACCTAACTATGGCTACACCTTC	CSVIEPNYGYTF
TRBV28	TRBJ2-5	TRBD1	NA	TGTGCCAGCAGTTTATGGGGGGGACAGGATAAAGAGACCCAGTACTTC	CASSLWGGQDKETQYF
TRBV29-1	TRBJ1-2	NA	NA	TGCAGCGCTCTCACAGCGGCCTATGGCTACACCTTC	CSALTAAYGYTF
TRBV27	TRBJ2-5	TRBD1	NA	TGTGCCAGCAGGTTCAAAACAGGGGGCCTGCGAGAGACCCAGTACTTC	CASRFKTGGLRETQYF
TRBV30	TRBJ2-3	NA	NA	TGTGCCTGGAGTGCGACAGCTAGCACAGATACGCAGTATTTT	CAWSATASTDTQYF
TRBV19	TRBJ1-1	NA	few	TGTGCCAGTAGGGGTGATCCCGCTGAAGCTTTCTTT	CASRGDPAEAFF
TRBV5-6	TRBJ2-2	NA	NA	TGTGCCAGCAGGGGGTTGGCCGGGGAGCTGTTTTTT	CASRGLAGELFF
TRBV6-5	TRBJ1-5	NA	NA	TGTGCCAGCAGCCCGGACGGTGGCAATCAGCCCCAGCATTTT	CASSPDGGNQPQHF
TRBV19	TRBJ1-4	NA	NA	TGTGCCAGTAGCGACACCGGGACAAGACCTGAAAAACTGTTTTTT	CASSDTGTRPEKLFF
TRBV6-5	TRBJ2-7	TRBD2	NA	TGTGCCAGCAGTTACAGCGGGAGCCCCCGCGGCGAGCAGTACTTC	CASSYSGSPRGEQYF
TRBV5-1	TRBJ2-7	NA	NA	TGCGCCAGCAGTCCGGGACGGTCCTACGAGCAGTACTTC	CASSPGRSYEQYF
TRBV7-3	TRBJ2-1	TRBD2	NA	TGTGCCAGCAGCCCAATAGCGGGAGGTAGCTCCTACAATGAGCAGTTCTTC	CASSPIAGGSSYNEQFF
TRBV7-9	TRBJ1-2	NA	few	TGTGCCAGCAGCTTAGTCGAGGGGCCTAACTATGGCTACACCTTC	CASSLVEGPNYGYTF
TRBV7-2	TRBJ1-3	NA	NA	TGTGCCAGCAGCTTAGCGGGCATCTCTGGAAACACCATATATTTT	CASSLAGISGNTIYF
TRBV27	TRBJ2-3	NA	NA	TGTGCCAGCAGTTTAGTCACAGATACGCAGTATTTT	CASSLVTDTQYF
TRBV29-1	TRBJ2-1	TRBD2	NA	TGCAGCGTGAAGCGGGACCGCTCCTACAATGAGCAGTTCTTC	CSVKRDRSYNEQFF
TRBV7-2	TRBJ2-1	TRBD2	NA	TGTGCCAGCAGCTTAGAAGGACTAGCGCAATACAATGAGCAGTTCTTC	CASSLEGLAQYNEQFF
TRBV15	TRBJ1-3	NA	NA	TGTGCCACCAGCAATTTACCGCTCTCTGGAAACACCATATATTTT	CATSNLPLSGNTIYF
TRBV7-8	TRBJ2-1	TRBD2	once	TGTGCCAGCAGCCCTAACTCGGGGCTAGCGGGACCCAATGAGCAGTTCTTC	CASSPNSGLAGPNEQFF
TRBV13	TRBJ1-2	NA	NA	TGTGCCAGCAGCTTAGTCGACGCGGTGACAGTCAATGGCTACACCTTC	CASSLVDAVTVNGYTF
TRBV7-2	TRBJ2-3	TRBD1	NA	TGTGCCAGCAGCTCAAGGACAGGGGGCATGACAGATACGCAGTATTTT	CASSSRTGGMTDTQYF
TRBV4-1	TRBJ2-7	NA	NA	TGCGCCAGCAGCCAAGGTCCCGGGGTAGGCGAGCAGTACTTC	CASSQGPGVGEQYF
TRBV14	TRBJ2-7	TRBD2	NA	TGTGCCAGCAGCCAAGGACCGGGACTAGCGGGAGGCGGTAGCTCCTACGAGCAGTACTTC	CASSQGPGLAGGGSSYEQYF
TRBV11-3	TRBJ2-3	NA	NA	TGTGCCAGCAGCTTAAGTGCGACTGGGGTTTGGGCGGACACAGATACGCAGTATTTT	CASSLSATGVWADTDTQYF
TRBV19	TRBJ2-7	TRBD2	NA	TGTGCCAGTAGTAGCGGGAGGCTGAGCTCCTACGAGCAGTACTTC	CASSSGRLSSYEQYF
TRBV9	TRBJ1-1	NA	NA	TGTGCCAGCAGCCCGTGGGGGTCCTTGAACACTGAAGCTTTCTTT	CASSPWGSLNTEAFF
TRBV7-3	TRBJ2-7	TRBD1	NA	TGTGCCAGCAGAAACCGGGACAGGGGGTTCCACGAGCAGTACTTC	CASRNRDRGFHEQYF
TRBV6-1	TRBJ1-2	NA	NA	TGTGCCAGCAGTGAATATAAGGCCTTAACCCCAATCTATGGCTACACCTTC	CASSEYKALTPIYGYTF
TRBV4-1	TRBJ2-2	TRBD2	NA	TGCGCCAGCAGCCAAAGCGGGACTAGCGGGAGAGGCACCGGGGAGCTGTTTTTT	CASSQSGTSGRGTGELFF
TRBV10-2	TRBJ2-7	NA	NA	TGCGCCAGCAGTGAGGGGCACTCCTACGAGCAGTACTTC	CASSEGHSYEQYF
TRBV5-1	TRBJ2-7	NA	NA	TGCGCCAGCAGCTTGGAGTCAGGGAGAATCGAGCAGTACTTC	CASSLESGRIEQYF
TRBV18	TRBJ2-1	TRBD2	NA	TGTGCCAGCTCACGACTAGCGGGAGTTCGCGATGAGCAGTTCTTC	CASSRLAGVRDEQFF
TRBV4-3	TRBJ1-2	NA	NA	TGCGCCAGCAGCCACACCCTGAACAGGGCAGGCCACACCTATGGCTACACCTTC	CASSHTLNRAGHTYGYTF
TRBV4-1	TRBJ2-7	TRBD1	NA	TGCGCCAGCAGCCAAGGTCCGGGACAGGGCTTATACGAGCAGTACTTC	CASSQGPGQGLYEQYF
TRBV7-3	TRBJ2-1	NA	NA	TGTGCCAGCAGCACCGCCCCCTTAGTAGGAATTGGGAACAATGAGCAGTTCTTC	CASSTAPLVGIGNNEQFF
TRBV7-2	TRBJ2-3	TRBD2	NA	TGTGCCAGCAGCTCAAGGACTAGCGGGAGCACAGATACGCAGTATTTT	CASSSRTSGSTDTQYF
TRBV5-1	TRBJ2-2	TRBD2	NA	TGCGCCAGCAGCTTGGATCTAGCGGGAGGGCCATCCGTTTCCCCCGGGGAGCTGTTTTTT	CASSLDLAGGPSVSPGELFF
TRBV11-2	TRBJ2-3	NA	NA	TGTGCCAGCAGCCATAGGGGGGAAAATACGCAGTATTTT	CASSHRGENTQYF
TRBV7-8	TRBJ2-1	NA	NA	TGTGCCAGCAGCCCGGGGGACTGGCAAGGGTATGAGCAGTTCTTC	CASSPGDWQGYEQFF
TRBV27	TRBJ2-7	NA	NA	TGTGCCAGCAGTTTATTAGGACAGAGAGGAGCCAACGAGCAGTACTTC	CASSLLGQRGANEQYF
TRBV15	TRBJ1-1	TRBD1	NA	TGTGCCATCAGGGGGACCGACAGGAAAGCTTTCTTT	CAIRGTDRKAFF
TRBV6-5	TRBJ2-3	TRBD2	NA	TGTGCCAGCAGTTACGGCGGGGGGGACACAGATACGCAGTATTTT	CASSYGGGDTDTQYF
TRBV6-5	TRBJ2-2	NA	once	TGTGCCAGCAGTTACTCGGTGTCCCTCGCGCCCGGGGAGCTGTTTTTT	CASSYSVSLAPGELFF
TRBV19	TRBJ1-1	NA	few	TGTGCCAGTACCTCGGGTACTGAAGCTTTCTTT	CASTSGTEAFF
TRBV29-1	TRBJ2-7	TRBD1	NA	TGCAGCGCCGGGATGGGGACAGGGGGGGTTTACGAGCAGTACTTC	CSAGMGTGGVYEQYF
TRBV2	TRBJ2-1	NA	once	TGTGCCAGCAGTGAAACAGGCACCAAATTCAATGAGCAGTTCTTC	CASSETGTKFNEQFF
TRBV2	TRBJ2-5	TRBD2	NA	TGTGCCAGGAGACTAGCGGGAGGGCCGGCGGAGACCCAGTACTTC	CARRLAGGPAETQYF
TRBV30	TRBJ2-3	NA	NA	TGTGCCTTGTCAGGGCCTCGCACAGATACGCAGTATTTT	CALSGPRTDTQYF
TRBV9	TRBJ2-1	NA	NA	TGTGCCAGCAGCGTACCAGGGTTCAATGAGCAGTTCTTC	CASSVPGFNEQFF
TRBV7-9	TRBJ2-2	NA	NA	TGTGCCAGCAGCTCCTTATCCGGAGGGAGTTTCTGGGAGCTGTTTTTT	CASSSLSGGSFWELFF
TRBV28	TRBJ1-5	NA	NA	TGTGCCAGCAGACCGGACGGAAGCAATCAGCCCCAGCATTTT	CASRPDGSNQPQHF
TRBV7-9	TRBJ2-5	NA	NA	TGTGCCAGCAGCCCAAATACAGGGCAAGAGACCCAGTACTTC	CASSPNTGQETQYF
TRBV28	TRBJ2-7	TRBD1	NA	TGTGCCAGCAGTTTGGGACAGGGATACCACGAGCAGTACTTC	CASSLGQGYHEQYF
TRBV2	TRBJ1-4	TRBD1	NA	TGTGCCATACCAACTCTTGGGACAGGGGGTGAAAAACTGTTTTTT	CAIPTLGTGGEKLFF